The 5 T cell receptor beta chains in this list originate from one sample, sequenced in a study of Ad26.COV2.S vaccination and SARS-CoV-2 variants. This table comes from immunoSEQ multiplex PCR, and its TCRdb copy is limited to in-frame clones, with some not included. The table lists nearly 400,000 clones, about 91% of them singletons. Regarding treatment: some 20 received Ad26.COV2.S at low or high dose, single or two shots; roughly 5 received placebo; per-sample allocation not given. Samples came from day 63 after the first vaccine or placebo injection. The material sequenced was peripheral blood, taken in a trial of Ad26.COV2.S vaccine versus placebo. Receptor source: a person aged 18-60 years who received the Ad26.COV2.S COVID-19 vaccine or a placebo.

V gene TRBV10-3 combines with J gene TRBJ2-7; 9 bases line up with TRBD1. CDR3 size: 16 residues. Per germline, CDR1 ENHRY and CDR2 SYGVKD. V was clipped by 4 bases and J by 4 bases; unmatched bases: 11. The CDR3 spells CAISGGPGTGNYEQYF. CDR3 DNA sequence: TGTGCCATCAGTGGGGGCCCCGGGACAGGGAATTACGAGCAGTACTTC.

The rearrangement uses TRBV5-1 and TRBJ2-1; the D call may be TRBD1 or TRBD2 (5 bases each). The CDR3 is 16 residues long. Germline lookup yields CDR1 SGHRS and CDR2 YFSETQ. The V end was cut by 0 bases, the J end by 4 bases, with 14 bases between. CDR3 coding DNA: TGCGCCAGCAGCTTGGAACCGGGGACGGGATACAATGAGCAGTTCTTC. Its translation: CASSLEPGTGYNEQFF.

This chain uses TRBV13 with TRBJ1-2; TRBD1 aligns across 7 bases. Looked up from germline, CDR1 is PRHDT and CDR2 is FYEKMQ (reference sequence). Trimming at V came to 5 bases and at J to 5 bases, leaving 8 bases not matched to a gene. The CDR3 extends over 14 amino acids. This chain's CDR3 is CASSPQPTGYGYTF. The CDR3 nucleotides read TGTGCCAGCAGCCCTCAGCCGACAGGGTATGGCTACACCTTC.

J is TRBJ2-4 and V is TRBV11-2; 8 bases map to TRBD1. After removal of 4 bases from V and 4 bases from J, the junction contained 9 bases not matched to a gene. There are 16 residues in the CDR3. Germline CDR1 reads SGHAT; CDR2 reads FQNNGV. The CDR3 DNA sequence: TGTGCCAGCAGCTATGCAGGAGACAGGGGAAAAAACATTCAGTACTTC. It specifies CASSYAGDRGKNIQYF.

The chain recombines TRBV28 with TRBJ1-2; D perhaps matches TRBD1 (5 bases). Germline CDR1 reads MDHEN; CDR2 reads SYDVKM. The V gene lost 6 bases and the J gene lost 7 bases, with 15 bases spanning the gap. This CDR3 region has 13 residues. The CDR3 region has the DNA TGTGCCAGCAGCCCAGGGACGCCCCTTGGCTACACCTTC. Translating gives CASSPGTPLGYTF.